The clone carrying this TCR beta chain came up once. Germline CDR1 reads SGHKS; CDR2 reads YYEKEE (reference sequence). This CDR3 comprises 13 residues. V was trimmed by 4 bases and J by 7 bases, leaving 14 bases between them. This specimen belongs to a study of blood T cell repertoires in COVID-19. As for the study in general: Samples representing acute and convalescent COVID-19 were sourced from the United States, Italy and Spain. T cells, B-cell-depleted T cells, or PBMCs provided the cDNA or gDNA that served as material.

Authors' data handling: Estimation of nucleated cell counts was performed using reference gene primer amplification. TCRdb's copy holds only in-frame clones and misses some; the assay was immunoSEQ multiplex PCR. D and trimming were read from the DNA, whereas the V and J calls and clone size are those reported in that table. The sample shows some 240,000 clones, about 90% of them seen only once. The chain links TRBV5-5 to TRBJ2-5; tentative D call: TRBD1 (6 bases). This sequence originates from a man in his sixties who had recovered from COVID-19. Sequenced: peripheral blood. The DNA of the CDR3 is TGTGCCAGCAGCCGACAGGCCGTTGGGACCCAGTACTTC. Translation gives CASSRQAVGTQYF.